One T cell receptor (beta chain) is described in this entry. Subsets obtained from CD4+ cells comprised CD45RA+ naive and CD45RA-negative memory cells. The germline V and J ends were trimmed by 3 bases and 1 base, with 6 bases remaining between them. The CDR3 has 13 residues. Germline CDR1 and CDR2: SGHAT and FQDESV (reference sequence). The sorted-subset replicate PCRs were given roughly 190 ng DNA, which is roughly 30,000 T cell genomes. Assay: immunoSEQ multiplex PCR; the TCRdb copy retains only in-frame clones and omits some. The sample lists about 1 million clones, about 76% occurring once. This record belongs to a study of shared clonotypes between healthy human individuals.

The chain couples TRBV11-1 to TRBJ1-1, with D unclear. The receptor comes from a young man in good health. Source material: memory CD4+ T cells sorted from blood. Described subset: CD45RA-negative fraction. The CDR3 loop reads CASSLTGNTEAFF. CDR3 nucleotide sequence: TGTGCCAGCAGCTTGACGGGGAACACTGAAGCTTTCTTT.